Shown below are 26 T cell receptor beta chains from a single sample sequenced in a study of identical twins. From the 5' RACE reads, TCRdb called clonotypes with MiXCR, one entry per CDR3 protein. The table includes 270,000 or so distinct CDR3 sequences, roughly 8.7% detected once. These data also formed part of another study, on yellow fever vaccine responses in identical twins.

The sample consisted of CD8+ T cells sorted from blood. The receptors here all came from a young woman in good health.

This clonotype was counted between two and nine times. This chain uses TRBV4-3 with TRBJ2-3; 7 positions match TRBD1. The CDR3 runs to 15 residues. V trimming: 0 bases; J trimming: 7 bases; junction bases outside the gene matches: 7. The germline V gene encodes CDR1 LGHNA and CDR2 YSLEER. The DNA for the CDR3 is TGCGCCAGCAGCCAAGATAGAGGGGGCGCGTATACGCAGTATTTT. This encodes CASSQDRGGAYTQYF.

The sample holds one count of this clonotype. Sequence at one end of the junction differs from germline and may be a read error. The chain couples TRBV4-1 to TRBJ2-7; the match to TRBD1 covers 11 bases. CDR3 length: 14 amino acids. Germline V gives CDR1 MGHRA, CDR2 YSYEKL. CDR3 nucleotide sequence: TGCGCCAGCAGCCCCGGGACAGGGGGTAAAGAGCAGAACTTC. Its protein is CASSPGTGGKEQNF.

The chain carries TRBV13 and TRBJ2-1; 10 nucleotides agree with TRBD2. Germline V gene sequence: CDR1 PRHDT, CDR2 FYEKMQ (reference sequence). With 5 bases clipped from V and 1 base from J, the junction kept 26 bases outside the gene matches. CDR3 size: 23 residues. Here the CDR3 reads CASSRPSGSPPRSLPSSYNEQFF. The CDR3 coding sequence is TGTGCCAGCAGCCGGCCTAGCGGGAGCCCCCCCCGGAGCCTCCCCTCTTCCTACAATGAGCAGTTCTTC.

This chain joins TRBV6-2 or TRBV6-3 and TRBJ2-5; weak D call: TRBD2 (6 bases). The CDR3 extends over 14 amino acids. Germline loops: CDR1 MNHEY, CDR2 SVGEGT. Trimming left V 8 bases short and J 4 bases short, with 17 bases between. The CDR3 is CASSLRGDVETQYF. Here the CDR3 DNA reads TGTGCCAGCTCATTGCGGGGAGACGTAGAGACCCAGTACTTC.

In this sample, this clonotype turned up a few times. This rearrangement joins TRBV28 to TRBJ2-7; 10 nucleotides agree with TRBD2. This CDR3 contains 18 residues. The germline V gene encodes CDR1 MDHEN and CDR2 SYDVKM. After removal of 2 bases from V and 2 bases from J, the junction contained 12 bases not matched to a gene. The CDR3 protein is CASSLPSSSGGGTYEQYF. The CDR3 DNA reads TGTGCCAGCAGTTTACCCTCTAGCAGCGGGGGGGGAACCTACGAGCAGTACTTC.

V and J are TRBV4-3 and TRBJ2-2, with 8 bases identical to TRBD1. The length of the CDR3 is 14 residues. The germline V gene encodes CDR1 LGHNA and CDR2 YSLEER. Trimming cost V 5 bases and J 5 bases; bases outside gene matches: 4. The CDR3 loop is CASSSRGQTGELFF. The CDR3 DNA is TGCGCCAGCAGCAGCAGGGGGCAGACCGGGGAGCTGTTTTTT.

This clonotype turned up a few times. V usage is TRBV7-9 and J usage is TRBJ2-7; no clear D. Germline values: CDR1 SEHNR, CDR2 FQNEAQ (reference sequence). V was cut by 4 bases and J by 2 bases, with 12 bases left in between. This CDR3 contains 14 residues. CDR3 nucleotides: TGTGCCAGCAGCTCTCCTAACGCCCCCTACGAGCAGTACTTC. This encodes CASSSPNAPYEQYF. Full variable domain (remainder filled in from reference TRBV7-9 and TRBJ2-7): DTGVSQNPRHKITKRGQNVTFRCDPISEHNRLYWYRQTLGQGPEFLTYFQNEAQLEKSRLLSDRFSAERPKGSFSTLEIQRTEQGDSAMYLCASSSPNAPYEQYFGPGTRLTVT.

This clonotype turned up a few times. The rearrangement uses TRBV7-6 and TRBJ2-1; D is tentatively TRBD1 or TRBD2 (5 bases each). The germline V gene encodes CDR1 SGHVS and CDR2 FNYEAQ. The CDR3 sequence is 15 residues long. The germline V and J ends were trimmed by 1 base and 7 bases, with 14 bases remaining between them. DNA of the CDR3: TGTGCCAGCAGCTTAGGAGGGGAGAACTGGAATGAGCAGTTCTTC. Amino acids: CASSLGGENWNEQFF.

This clonotype came up many times. The J gene is TRBJ2-2, the V gene TRBV29-1, with D uncertain. Germline V gene data show CDR1 as SQVTM and CDR2 as ANQGSEA. The CDR3 covers 12 residues. Deletions cut 6 bases from V and 5 bases from J, with 10 bases between. The chain's CDR3 is CSVVLGTGELFF. The CDR3 nucleotides read TGCAGCGTGGTTCTGGGTACCGGGGAGCTGTTTTTT.

The V gene is TRBV20-1, the J gene TRBJ2-5, with 9 bases identical to TRBD2. Trimming cost V 5 bases and J 2 bases; bases outside gene matches: 9. This CDR3 has 15 residues. Germline V gene data show CDR1 as DFQATT and CDR2 as SNEGSKA (reference sequence). For the CDR3, the DNA is TGCAGTGCTCACGTGGGCGGGGGGGATCAAGAGACCCAGTACTTC. The encoded protein is CSAHVGGGDQETQYF.

This clonotype was observed many times. V and J are TRBV7-9 and TRBJ2-2, with TRBD1 matching 9 bases. This CDR3 has 16 residues. J gave up 5 bases and V 5 bases, and 9 bases lay outside the gene matches. Looked up from germline, CDR1 is SEHNR and CDR2 is FQNEAQ (reference sequence). The CDR3 spells CASSPPGQGDTGELFF. The CDR3 DNA reads as TGTGCCAGCAGCCCACCGGGACAGGGAGATACCGGGGAGCTGTTTTTT.

V and J are TRBV5-1 and TRBJ2-2, with D tentatively TRBD1 (6 bases). CDR1 is SGHRS, CDR2 YFSETQ, per germline. Trimming shortened V by 1 base and J by 0 bases, and 13 bases separated the two germline ends. CDR3 length equals 17 residues. The CDR3 DNA follows: TGCGCCAGCAGCTTGCTCCGGGCAGGGGCGAACACCGGGGAGCTGTTTTTT. It is translated as CASSLLRAGANTGELFF.

The chain combines TRBV27 with TRBJ2-1; 8 nucleotides align to TRBD2. Germline V gene sequence: CDR1 MNHEY, CDR2 SMNVEV (reference sequence). The CDR3 has 15 residues. With 2 bases clipped from V and 4 bases from J, the junction kept 4 bases outside the gene matches. DNA of the CDR3: TGTGCCAGCAGTTTAGAGTCTAGCGGGTACAATGAGCAGTTCTTC. Translated, it gives CASSLESSGYNEQFF.

The table lists this clonotype with many counts. The rearrangement joins TRBV29-1 to TRBJ1-5, with 9 bases fitting TRBD1. CDR3 length: 14 residues. CDR1 is SQVTM, CDR2 ANQGSEA, per germline. Unmatched junction bases numbered 3, after V lost 5 bases and J lost 1 base. The CDR3 sequence is CSVKTGGSNQPQHF. The CDR3 DNA sequence: TGCAGCGTTAAGACAGGGGGAAGCAATCAGCCCCAGCATTTT.

This clonotype was counted between two and nine times. This may be a read error: a much more frequent sequence differs by one nucleotide. The CDR3 here is CASSYWGLAEEQFF. The CDR3, as DNA: TGTGCCAGCAGTTACTGGGGACTAGCCGAGGAGCAGTTCTTC. The chain recombines TRBV6-2 or TRBV6-3 with TRBJ2-1; 9 nucleotides agree with TRBD2. Germline loops: CDR1 MNHEY, CDR2 SVGEGT. This CDR3 is built from 14 residues. V lost 1 base and J lost 10; bases outside the gene matches: 5.

This clonotype came up a few times. The J gene is TRBJ2-3, the V gene TRBV3-1; D perhaps matches TRBD2 (7 bases). Deletions cut 2 bases from V and 4 bases from J, with 16 bases between. Germline V gene lookup returns CDR1 LGHDT and CDR2 YNNKEL (reference sequence). This CDR3 is built from 16 residues. The CDR3 spells CASSQKEVGGADTQYF. CDR3 in DNA: TGTGCCAGCAGCCAAAAAGAAGTAGGGGGGGCAGATACGCAGTATTTT.

This chain connects TRBV7-2 to TRBJ2-1; 7 bases line up with TRBD2. The trim removed 7 bases at V and 9 bases at J, leaving 3 bases unmatched. This CDR3 has 11 amino acids. Per the germline V gene, CDR1 is SGHTA and CDR2 is FQGNSA. CDR3 DNA: TGTGCCAGCACCCCGGGGGGTGAGCAGTTCTTC. Residues: CASTPGGEQFF.

In its sample, this clonotype was seen many times. The V call is TRBV7-9, the J call TRBJ2-7; possible D gene TRBD1, 5 bases. CDR1 SEHNR and CDR2 FQNEAQ come from the germline V gene (reference sequence). CDR3 size: 16 residues. Trimming took 0 bases from V and 2 from J, leaving 14 bases between them. CDR3 nucleotides: TGTGCCAGCAGCTTAGCGAAGTCAGGACAAACCTACGAGCAGTACTTC. As protein: CASSLAKSGQTYEQYF.

This clonotype was counted a few times. CDR3 nucleotides: TGTGCCAGTAGTATAGTGCAGGGGGCTGGCAATGAGCAGTTCTTC. It is translated as CASSIVQGAGNEQFF. This chain joins TRBV19 and TRBJ2-1; the match to TRBD1 covers 8 bases. The V gene end was trimmed by 1 base and the J gene end by 6 bases; junction bases not matched to a gene: 5. The CDR3 length is 15 residues. Germline loops: CDR1 LNHDA, CDR2 SQIVND (reference sequence).

This clonotype appeared many times. This rearrangement joins TRBV11-2 to TRBJ2-3; TRBD2 is a possible D gene (6 bases). Germline V CDR1 and CDR2: SGHAT, FQNNGV. The V end lost 7 bases, the J end lost 3 bases, and 20 bases lay between the germline ends. This CDR3 contains 16 residues. CDR3 nucleotides: TGTGCCAGCACCCCTAGGGGACTCAGGGTAACAGATACGCAGTATTTT. Its protein product is CASTPRGLRVTDTQYF.

This clonotype has more than one count but fewer than ten. J is TRBJ2-1 and V is TRBV7-9; weak D call: TRBD2 (6 bases). The germline V gene encodes CDR1 SEHNR and CDR2 FQNEAQ (reference sequence). The CDR3 covers 13 residues. Between the trimmed V and J ends, which lost 4 bases and 7 bases, there was a span of 11 bases. The CDR3 reads CASSSSVLNEQFF. The CDR3 DNA sequence: TGTGCCAGCAGCTCTAGCGTCCTAAATGAGCAGTTCTTC.

In this sample, this clonotype turned up many times. This chain joins TRBV20-1 and TRBJ2-7; 10 bases match TRBD1. The V gene's germline CDR1 is DFQATT and CDR2 SNEGSKA (reference sequence). This CDR3 is built from 15 residues. V shed 0 bases and J 6 bases; nucleotides not matched to a gene: 8. The DNA of the CDR3 is TGCAGTGCTAGAGACCCCCGGACAGGGGGAAGCGAGCAGTACTTC. Translation: CSARDPRTGGSEQYF.

The chain couples TRBV5-1 to TRBJ2-2, with 7 nucleotides matching TRBD1. J lost 4 bases, V lost 4 bases, and 10 bases had no gene match. The length of the CDR3 is 16 residues. In germline, CDR1 is SGHRS, CDR2 YFSETQ. The CDR3 loop is CASSANRDSPTGELFF. The CDR3 nucleotides are TGCGCCAGCAGCGCAAATAGGGACAGCCCCACCGGGGAGCTGTTTTTT. Combining the CDR3 with reference TRBV5-1 and TRBJ2-2 gives the whole variable domain KAGVTQTPRYLIKTRGQQVTLSCSPISGHRSVSWYQQTPGQGLQFLFEYFSETQRNKGNFPGRFSGRQFSNSRSEMNVSTLELGDSALYLCASSANRDSPTGELFFGEGSRLTVL.

V usage is TRBV10-1 and J usage is TRBJ2-7; D possibly corresponds to TRBD1 (5 bases). This CDR3 contains 14 residues. V lost 7 bases and J 8 bases, leaving 21 bases between the germline ends. CDR1 is WNHNN and CDR2 is SYGVQD in the germline V gene (reference sequence). This CDR3 is CASNPGNPKVQQYF. The CDR3 nucleotides read TGCGCCAGCAATCCAGGGAACCCTAAAGTGCAGCAGTACTTC.

This clonotype was counted at least ten times. This chain links TRBV12-3 or TRBV12-4 with TRBJ2-1, with D hard to call. The V end was cut by 6 bases, the J end by 4 bases, with 13 bases between. The CDR3 spans 14 residues. The CDR3 DNA follows: TGTGCCAGCAGCTTTGGCGGCCAATACAATGAGCAGTTCTTC. Encoded protein: CASSFGGQYNEQFF.

The J gene is TRBJ2-7, the V gene TRBV4-1; no definite D call. Trimming pared 0 bases from V and 4 bases from J, leaving 10 bases between. This CDR3 spans 14 amino acids. Germline CDR1 MGHRA, CDR2 YSYEKL. CDR3 region: CASSQEGLEYEQYF. The CDR3 nucleotides read TGCGCCAGCAGCCAAGAAGGGCTGGAATACGAGCAGTACTTC.